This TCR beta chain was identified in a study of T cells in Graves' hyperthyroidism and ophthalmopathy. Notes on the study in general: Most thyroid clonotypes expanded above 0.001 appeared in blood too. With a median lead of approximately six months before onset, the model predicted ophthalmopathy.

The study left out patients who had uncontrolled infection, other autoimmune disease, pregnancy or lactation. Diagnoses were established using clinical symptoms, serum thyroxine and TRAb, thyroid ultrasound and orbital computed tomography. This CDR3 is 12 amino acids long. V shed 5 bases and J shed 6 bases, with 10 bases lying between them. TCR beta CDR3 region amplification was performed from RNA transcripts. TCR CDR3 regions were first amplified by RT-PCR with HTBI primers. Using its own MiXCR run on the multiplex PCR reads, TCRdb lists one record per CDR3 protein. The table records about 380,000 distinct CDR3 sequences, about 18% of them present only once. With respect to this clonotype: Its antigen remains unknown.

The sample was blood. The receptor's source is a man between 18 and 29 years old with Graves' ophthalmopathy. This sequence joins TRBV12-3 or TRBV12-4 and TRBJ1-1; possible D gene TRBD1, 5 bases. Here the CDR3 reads CASSQGQAEAFF. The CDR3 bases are TGTGCCAGCAGTCAAGGACAAGCTGAAGCTTTCTTT.